This TCR beta chain was captured by sequencing in a study of blood T cell repertoires in COVID-19. Generated by immunoSEQ multiplex PCR, the TCRdb table keeps only in-frame clones and is missing some. The profile shows more than 95,000 clones, around nine tenths of them singletons. V was trimmed by 3 bases and J by 7 bases, leaving 15 bases between them. The CDR3 is made up of 14 amino acids. Germline lookup yields CDR1 SEHNR and CDR2 FQNEAQ (reference sequence). In this sample, this clone turned up once. The chain has TRBV7-9 and TRBJ2-5, with D hard to call. The specimen was peripheral blood. The sequence was collected from a man between 45 and 60 years old in a cohort sampled during active COVID-19. The CDR3, as DNA: TGTGCCAGCAGCTTGCTGGGTCTCACGGGGACCCAGTACTTC. Translation: CASSLLGLTGTQYF.